One sample yielded the 12 T cell receptor beta chains listed below, sequenced in a study of cytomegalovirus exposure and HLA in healthy donors. The PCR ran on 60 Vbeta and 13 Jbeta primers. The assay was immunoSEQ multiplex PCR, and TCRdb's table has in-frame clones only and misses some. Recorded for this sample: 55,000 or so clones. The sequencing input was PBMCs. The receptors here all came from a woman aged 25 to 39 in good health and CMV-seropositive.

The CDR3 is CASSPERTGGHNQPQHF. The CDR3 bases are TGTGCCAGCAGCCCGGAGCGGACAGGGGGACACAATCAGCCCCAGCATTTT. The chain employs TRBV7-9 and TRBJ1-5; TRBD1 aligns across 10 bases. The germline V gene has CDR1 SEHNR and CDR2 FQNEAQ (reference sequence). This CDR3 region has 17 residues. J was trimmed by 3 bases and V by 5 bases; bases with no gene match: 10.

V and J are TRBV10-3 and TRBJ2-7, with D unresolved. There are 12 residues in the CDR3. Trimming took 4 bases from V and 2 from J, leaving 6 bases between them. Germline loops: CDR1 ENHRY, CDR2 SYGVKD. CDR3 coding DNA: TGTGCCATCAGTGTTCCCGCCTACGAGCAGTACTTC. As protein: CAISVPAYEQYF.

The V gene is TRBV7-9, the J gene TRBJ2-5, with D unresolved. V lost 5 bases and J lost 4, with 8 bases in between. The CDR3 length is 12 residues. Germline CDR1 SEHNR, CDR2 FQNEAQ (reference sequence). This chain's CDR3 is CASSLSRETQYF. The CDR3 region has the DNA TGTGCCAGCAGCCTATCGAGAGAGACCCAGTACTTC.

The chain combines TRBV6-1 with TRBJ2-7, with D possibly TRBD1 on 5 matching bases. In germline, CDR1 is MNHNS, CDR2 SASEGT. Trimming took off 4 bases at V and 4 bases at J, with 23 bases between the two ends. This CDR3 has 17 residues. In nucleotides, the CDR3 is TGTGCCAGCAGTGCAGAAAACCAGGGTTATGAAATTTACGAGCAGTACTTC. Encoded protein: CASSAENQGYEIYEQYF.

The chain uses TRBV11-2 and TRBJ2-7, with TRBD2 identical over 8 bases. Trimming took 6 bases from V and 3 from J; bases not matched to a gene: 7. Germline CDR1 is SGHAT and CDR2 is FQNNGV. The CDR3 contains 14 residues. The CDR3 region is CASSSRGGSYEQYF. The CDR3 bases are TGTGCCAGCAGTAGTCGCGGGGGGAGCTACGAGCAGTACTTC.

The chain joins TRBV6-1 to TRBJ2-7; 7 bases are shared with TRBD1. Looked up from germline, CDR1 is MNHNS and CDR2 is SASEGT. There are 12 residues in the CDR3. Losses at the gene ends were 6 bases for V and 6 bases for J; bases not matched to a gene: 5. The CDR3 region is CASRMTGSEQYF. In DNA form, the CDR3 reads TGTGCCAGCAGGATGACAGGGTCCGAGCAGTACTTC.

The chain joins TRBV29-1 to TRBJ2-7, with TRBD1 identical over 8 bases. Looked up from germline, CDR1 is SQVTM and CDR2 is ANQGSEA. This CDR3 region has 16 residues. V shed 1 base, J shed 2 bases, and the junction held 10 bases outside the gene matches. The CDR3 loop reads CSVEGPDRGLAYEQYF. DNA for the CDR3: TGCAGCGTTGAAGGACCCGACAGGGGACTTGCCTACGAGCAGTACTTC.

The chain links TRBV11-2 to TRBJ1-5; D gene uncertain. Germline V gives CDR1 SGHAT, CDR2 FQNNGV. This CDR3 has 14 amino acids. The ends were cut back, 3 bases at V and 4 bases at J, with 10 bases in the middle. The CDR3 DNA sequence: TGTGCCAGCAGCTTCTCACAACCAAATCAGCCCCAGCATTTT. Translation: CASSFSQPNQPQHF.

V usage is TRBV10-3 and J usage is TRBJ1-2; TRBD1 matches at 9 bases. Germline trimming cut 4 bases from V and 4 bases from J; bases unmatched to any gene: 7. The CDR3 has 15 residues. The germline V gene has CDR1 ENHRY and CDR2 SYGVKD. The CDR3 spells CAISAPEGQGYGYTF. DNA of the CDR3: TGTGCCATCAGTGCCCCCGAGGGACAGGGCTATGGCTACACCTTC.

The V call is TRBV4-1, the J call TRBJ2-7, with a weak D call TRBD1 (7 bases). The CDR3 runs 17 residues. Germline CDR1 is MGHRA and CDR2 is YSYEKL. V was pared by 4 bases and J by 2 bases, with 21 bases between. The CDR3 region has the DNA TGCGCCAGCAGCCCTCCGGGACAGTTGTCTAGCGCCTACGAGCAGTACTTC. This encodes CASSPPGQLSSAYEQYF.

The rearrangement uses TRBV7-9 and TRBJ1-2, with D maybe TRBD1 (5 bases). Germline V gene data show CDR1 as SEHNR and CDR2 as FQNEAQ (reference sequence). There are 14 residues in the CDR3. The V end lost 5 bases, the J end lost 4 bases, and 14 bases lay between the germline ends. The CDR3 coding sequence is TGTGCCAGCAGCCCCCTCCAGGGTGCCTATGGCTACACCTTC. Translated: CASSPLQGAYGYTF.

The V and J genes are TRBV25-1 and TRBJ1-1, with 7 bases matching TRBD1. The length of the CDR3 is 15 residues. J lost 4 bases, V lost 2 bases, and 7 bases had no gene match. CDR1 is MGHDK, CDR2 SYGVNS, per germline. The CDR3 region is CASSEQLQGTTEAFF. The CDR3 region has the DNA TGTGCCAGCAGTGAACAGCTACAGGGGACCACTGAAGCTTTCTTT.